The source of this T cell receptor (beta chain) is a study of T cell responses to AZD1222 COVID-19 vaccine. Whole-study findings and limits: Seropositive at baseline were only a handful of AZD1222 recipients. The study reported that nearly half of spike-specific TCRs target unmutated variant regions.

CDR3 size: 15 residues. Trimming pared 0 bases from V and 4 bases from J, leaving 12 bases between. CDR1 and CDR2 from the germline V gene are MNHNS and SASEGT. The protocol was immunoSEQ multiplex PCR, while the TCRdb copy is restricted to in-frame clones and leaves out a portion. The sample carries over 50,000 clones, over 75% recorded once. Second-dose groups at about 4 or about 12 weeks were pooled. Details on this clone: Antigen: not known.

This clonotype was sampled from an adult who received the AZD1222 COVID-19 vaccine. The source material was peripheral blood, sampled 28 days after the second AZD1222 dose. This chain uses TRBV6-1 with TRBJ1-2, with unresolved D. The CDR3 sequence is CASSEALRGIYGYTF. The CDR3 DNA reads TGTGCCAGCAGTGAAGCGCTTCGAGGGATCTATGGCTACACCTTC.